This T cell receptor beta chain derives from a study of monozygotic twins with cystic fibrosis. The V end was cut by 1 base, the J end by 8 bases, with 21 bases between. CDR3 length: 16 residues. Germline V gives CDR1 SGDLS, CDR2 YYNGEE. The repertoire was sequenced with immunoSEQ multiplex PCR; TCRdb's copy has only in-frame clones and lacks some. The sample consists of approximately 13,000 clones, approximately 90% of them appearing once. The origin of this receptor is a boy aged 5-17 years with cystic fibrosis. This sequence joins TRBV9 and TRBJ1-1; no definite D call. The sample comprised blood. The CDR3 loop reads CASSVKVVLGTSEAFF. DNA of the CDR3: TGTGCCAGCAGCGTAAAGGTTGTTTTGGGCACGTCCGAAGCTTTCTTT.